The rows below give T cell receptor beta chains drawn from one sample of a study of T cell responses to AZD1222 COVID-19 vaccine. Measured with immunoSEQ multiplex PCR; TCRdb has only the in-frame clones, and not every one. The table has 66,000 or so clones, about 90% seen once. Here the sequenced sample was peripheral blood, taken on day 0 of AZD1222 vaccination. All receptors come from an adult in good health. Both conserved end residues are part of each CDR3. The D gene is left open where the match is weak. Not every row has a clone size; where given, it reads once, few, many or a size class.

TRBV11-3	-	-	TRBJ2-1	CASSLEAASSYNEQFF	TGTGCCAGCAGCTTAGAAGCGGCCAGCTCCTACAATGAGCAGTTCTTC
TRBV4-3	-	-	TRBJ1-2	CASSQATGSDGYTF	TGCGCCAGCAGCCAAGCAACGGGCTCGGATGGCTACACCTTC
TRBV6-1	-	-	TRBJ1-2	CASSEFTQYGYTF	TGTGCCAGCAGTGAATTTACACAGTATGGCTACACCTTC
TRBV7-2	-	-	TRBJ2-7	CASSLSALGEVGYEQYF	TGTGCCAGCAGTCTAAGCGCCCTCGGGGAGGTTGGCTACGAGCAGTACTTC
TRBV6-2/TRBV6-3	once	-	TRBJ1-1	CASSEGLGLGMAEAFF	TGTGCCAGCAGTGAGGGTCTGGGCTTAGGGATGGCTGAAGCTTTCTTT
TRBV28	-	-	TRBJ2-5	CASIPDPRETQYF	TGTGCCAGCATTCCGGATCCCAGAGAGACCCAGTACTTC
TRBV5-1	-	TRBD1	TRBJ1-6	CASSSGQGENSPLHF	TGCGCCAGCAGCTCGGGACAGGGGGAAAATTCACCCCTCCACTTT
TRBV6-5	few	-	TRBJ2-7	CASRDSPLEQYF	TGTGCCAGCAGGGACAGCCCCCTCGAGCAGTACTTC
TRBV3-1/TRBV3-2	-	-	TRBJ2-3	CASSQIGADTQYF	TGTGCCAGCAGCCAGATTGGTGCAGATACGCAGTATTTT
TRBV9	-	-	TRBJ1-2	CASSGYGLTF	TGTGCCAGCAGCGGCTATGGGCTTACCTTC
TRBV9	-	TRBD1	TRBJ2-3	CASSYGGQGAITDTQYF	TGTGCCAGCTCCTACGGGGGACAGGGGGCCATCACAGATACGCAGTATTTT
TRBV5-1	-	TRBD1	TRBJ2-2	CASSFTGGLDTGELFF	TGCGCCAGCAGCTTCACAGGGGGCCTCGACACCGGGGAGCTGTTTTTT
TRBV28	few	-	TRBJ2-2	CASQPSPTGELFF	TGTGCCAGCCAACCGTCCCCCACCGGGGAGCTGTTTTTT
TRBV5-1	once	-	TRBJ2-1	CASSKGQGRDNEQFF	TGCGCCAGCAGCAAAGGACAAGGAAGGGACAATGAGCAGTTCTTC
TRBV5-6	-	-	TRBJ2-5	CASRISGNQETQYF	TGTGCCAGCAGGATATCGGGAAATCAAGAGACCCAGTACTTC
TRBV3-1/TRBV3-2	-	-	TRBJ1-6	CASSQVGSSYNSPLHF	TGTGCCAGCAGCCAAGTTGGGAGCTCCTATAATTCACCCCTCCACTTT
TRBV4-2	-	TRBD1	TRBJ1-4	CASSQIGQAASINEKLFF	TGTGCCAGCAGCCAGATAGGACAGGCCGCCTCCATTAATGAAAAACTGTTTTTT
TRBV5-1	-	-	TRBJ2-7	CASSLGGSESYEQYF	TGCGCCAGCAGCTTGGGAGGGAGCGAGTCCTACGAGCAGTACTTC
TRBV28	-	-	TRBJ1-4	CASSSPRTPNEKLFF	TGTGCCAGCAGTTCTCCCCGGACACCCAATGAAAAACTGTTTTTT
TRBV7-9	-	-	TRBJ2-1	CASSLGQGDPWSSYNEQFF	TGTGCCAGCAGCTTAGGACAAGGGGACCCCTGGAGCTCCTACAATGAGCAGTTCTTC
TRBV30	-	-	TRBJ1-1	CAWSVPGGNTEAFF	TGTGCCTGGAGTGTACCTGGGGGGAACACTGAAGCTTTCTTT
TRBV5-8	few	TRBD2	TRBJ2-7	CASSPRTAWGGEQYF	TGTGCCAGCAGCCCTAGAACGGCGTGGGGGGGCGAGCAGTACTTC
TRBV21-1	-	-	TRBJ1-5	CASSKFRTGVGAREPQHF	TGTGCCAGCAGCAAATTTAGGACAGGGGTGGGGGCGAGGGAGCCCCAGCATTTT
TRBV6-2/TRBV6-3	-	-	TRBJ2-2	CASSQTIGTMGELFF	TGTGCCAGCAGCCAAACTATCGGGACAATGGGGGAGCTGTTTTTT
TRBV20-1	once	TRBD1	TRBJ1-2	CSASTGTGTSYTF	TGCAGTGCTAGTACCGGGACAGGGACCTCCTACACCTTC
TRBV29-1	-	-	TRBJ2-1	CSAGDYPSTNEQFF	TGCAGCGCAGGGGACTACCCATCAACCAATGAGCAGTTCTTC
TRBV11-2	-	TRBD1	TRBJ2-1	CASSLYRGDNEQFF	TGTGCCAGCAGCTTATACAGGGGAGACAATGAGCAGTTCTTC
TRBV6-5	-	-	TRBJ1-2	CASTSGEGRGYTF	TGTGCCAGCACCTCCGGAGAAGGCCGTGGCTACACCTTC
TRBV19	-	TRBD1	TRBJ2-2	CASPRDRGGTGELFF	TGTGCCAGCCCAAGGGACAGGGGAGGGACCGGGGAGCTGTTTTTT
TRBV19	-	-	TRBJ1-3	CASSIDRASGNTIYF	TGTGCCAGTAGTATAGACAGGGCCTCTGGAAACACCATATATTTT
TRBV5-1	-	-	TRBJ1-3	CASSLEGFGNTIYF	TGCGCCAGCAGCTTGGAAGGCTTCGGAAACACCATATATTTT
TRBV7-7	-	-	TRBJ2-5	CASSKTGTILETQYF	TGTGCTAGCAGTAAGACCGGGACCATCCTAGAGACCCAGTACTTC
TRBV2	-	-	TRBJ1-6	CASSANSNSPLHF	TGTGCCAGCAGTGCCAACAGTAATTCACCCCTCCACTTT
TRBV11-3	-	TRBD1	TRBJ1-1	CASSEGQANTEAFF	TGTGCCAGCAGCGAAGGACAGGCGAACACTGAAGCTTTCTTT
TRBV7-2	-	TRBD2	TRBJ2-3	CASSLAASGGTLTDTQYF	TGTGCCAGCAGCTTAGCGGCTAGCGGGGGCACCCTCACAGATACGCAGTATTTT
TRBV6-5	once	TRBD1	TRBJ1-2	CASSYGTGGYGYTF	TGTGCCAGCAGTTACGGGACAGGGGGCTATGGCTACACCTTC
TRBV6-2/TRBV6-3	-	-	TRBJ2-1	CASSWGTNYNEQFF	TGTGCCAGCAGTTGGGGGACCAACTACAATGAGCAGTTCTTC
TRBV27	many	-	TRBJ2-7	CASSFAGAGEQYF	TGTGCCAGCAGTTTTGCGGGGGCTGGCGAGCAGTACTTC
TRBV7-2	-	TRBD1	TRBJ1-5	CASSPDRGDQPQHF	TGTGCCAGCAGCCCCGACAGGGGTGACCAGCCCCAGCATTTT
TRBV9	-	-	TRBJ2-2	CASSDRGELFF	TGTGCCAGCAGCGACCGCGGGGAGCTGTTTTTT
TRBV3-1/TRBV3-2	-	-	TRBJ2-1	CASSRGTGNYNEQFF	TGTGCCAGCAGCCGGGGGACTGGCAACTACAATGAGCAGTTCTTC
TRBV27	-	-	TRBJ2-5	CASISAQETQYF	TGTGCCAGCATCTCCGCCCAAGAGACCCAGTACTTC
TRBV4-1	-	-	TRBJ2-3	CASSQDPASTDTQYF	TGCGCCAGCAGCCAAGATCCGGCTAGCACAGATACGCAGTATTTT
TRBV7-2	once	-	TRBJ1-1	CASSPGLNTEAFF	TGTGCCAGCAGCCCGGGACTGAACACTGAAGCTTTCTTT
TRBV6-5	-	-	TRBJ1-1	CASSYSRINTEAFF	TGTGCCAGCAGTTACTCCCGGATAAACACTGAAGCTTTCTTT
TRBV11-3	-	-	TRBJ1-2	CASSLGDSTYGYTF	TGTGCCAGCAGCCTTGGAGACAGTACCTATGGCTACACCTTC
TRBV4-1	-	TRBD1	TRBJ1-1	CASHTRITGGSNTEAFF	TGCGCCAGCCACACACGGATCACAGGGGGTTCGAACACTGAAGCTTTCTTT
TRBV11-2	-	TRBD2	TRBJ2-7	CASSLDYLLAGGLSYEQYF	TGTGCCAGCAGCTTAGATTATTTGCTAGCGGGGGGGCTTAGTTACGAGCAGTACTTC
TRBV11-3	few	-	TRBJ1-3	CASSLESDYSGNTIYF	TGTGCCAGCAGCTTAGAGAGTGATTACTCTGGAAACACCATATATTTT
TRBV7-9	-	TRBD1	TRBJ1-1	CASSPLQGQGNTEAFF	TGTGCCAGCAGCCCATTACAAGGACAGGGGAACACTGAAGCTTTCTTT
TRBV6-4	-	-	TRBJ2-3	CASSPGTGRTDTQYF	TGTGCCAGCAGCCCCGGGACCGGCCGCACAGATACGCAGTATTTT
TRBV30	-	TRBD1	TRBJ2-7	CAWTRDSSYEQYF	TGTGCCTGGACTCGGGACAGCTCCTACGAGCAGTACTTC
TRBV5-8	-	TRBD1	TRBJ1-5	CASSLGQGDNQPQHF	TGTGCCAGCAGCTTGGGTCAGGGGGATAATCAGCCCCAGCATTTT